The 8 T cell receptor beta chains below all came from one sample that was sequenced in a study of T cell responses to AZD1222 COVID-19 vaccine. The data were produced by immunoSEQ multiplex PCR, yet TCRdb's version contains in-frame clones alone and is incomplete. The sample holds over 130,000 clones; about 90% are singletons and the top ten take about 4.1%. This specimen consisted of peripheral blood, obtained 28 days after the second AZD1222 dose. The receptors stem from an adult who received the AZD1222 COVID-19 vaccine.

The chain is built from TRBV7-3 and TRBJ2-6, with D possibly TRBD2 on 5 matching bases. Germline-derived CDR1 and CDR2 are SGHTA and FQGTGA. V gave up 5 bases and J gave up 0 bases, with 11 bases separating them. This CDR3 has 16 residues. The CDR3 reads CASSPWTGSGANVLTF. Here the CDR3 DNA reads TGTGCCAGCAGCCCCTGGACTGGCTCTGGGGCCAACGTCCTGACTTTC.

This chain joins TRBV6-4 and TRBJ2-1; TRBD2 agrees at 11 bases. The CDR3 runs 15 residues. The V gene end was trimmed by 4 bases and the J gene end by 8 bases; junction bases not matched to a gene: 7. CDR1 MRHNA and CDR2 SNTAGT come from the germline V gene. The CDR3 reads CASSVSGGAYDEQFF. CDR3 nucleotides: TGTGCCAGCAGTGTTAGCGGGGGGGCGTACGATGAGCAGTTCTTC.

DNA of the CDR3: TGTGCCAGCACCCCGGGACTAGGGGTAGGTGAGCAGTTCTTC. Encoded protein: CASTPGLGVGEQFF. The V call is TRBV2, the J call TRBJ2-1; 8 nucleotides agree with TRBD2. The germline V gene encodes CDR1 SNHLY and CDR2 FYNNEI. With 7 bases clipped from V and 9 bases from J, the junction kept 11 bases outside the gene matches. The CDR3 is 14 amino acids. Full variable domain (outside the CDR3, taken from reference TRBV2 and TRBJ2-1): EPEVTQTPSHQVTQMGQEVILRCVPISNHLYFYWYRQILGQKVEFLVSFYNNEISEKSEIFDDQFSVERPDGSNFTLKIRSTKLEDSAMYFCASTPGLGVGEQFFGPGTRLTVL.

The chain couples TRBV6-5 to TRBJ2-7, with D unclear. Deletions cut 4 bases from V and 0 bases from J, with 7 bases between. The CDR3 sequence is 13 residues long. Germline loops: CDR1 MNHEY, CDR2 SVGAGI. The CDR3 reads CASSLKSSYEQYF. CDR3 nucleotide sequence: TGTGCCAGCAGTTTAAAGAGCTCCTACGAGCAGTACTTC.

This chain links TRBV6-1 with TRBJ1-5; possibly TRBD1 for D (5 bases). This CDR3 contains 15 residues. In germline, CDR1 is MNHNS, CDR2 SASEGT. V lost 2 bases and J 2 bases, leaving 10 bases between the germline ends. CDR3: CASSEIGGGNQPQHF. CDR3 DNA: TGTGCCAGCAGTGAAATTGGGGGTGGCAATCAGCCCCAGCATTTT.

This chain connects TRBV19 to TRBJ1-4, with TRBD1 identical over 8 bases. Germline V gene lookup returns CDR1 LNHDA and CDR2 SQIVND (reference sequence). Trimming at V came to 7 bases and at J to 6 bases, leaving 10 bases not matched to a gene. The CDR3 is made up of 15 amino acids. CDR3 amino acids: CASNSDRVGDEKLFF. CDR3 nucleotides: TGTGCCAGTAACTCGGACAGGGTAGGGGATGAAAAACTGTTTTTT.

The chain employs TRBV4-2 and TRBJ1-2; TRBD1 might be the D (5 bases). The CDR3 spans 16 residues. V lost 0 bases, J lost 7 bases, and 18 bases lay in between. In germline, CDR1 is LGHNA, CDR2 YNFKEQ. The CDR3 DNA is TGTGCCAGCAGCCAAGAGAGCTCGGGGCCCTTGGGTGGCTACACCTTC. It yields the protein CASSQESSGPLGGYTF.

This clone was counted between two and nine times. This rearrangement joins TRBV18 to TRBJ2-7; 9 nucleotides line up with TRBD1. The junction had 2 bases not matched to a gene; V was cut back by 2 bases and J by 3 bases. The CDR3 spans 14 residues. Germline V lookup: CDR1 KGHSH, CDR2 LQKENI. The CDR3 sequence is CASSPGTGYYEQYF. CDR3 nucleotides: TGTGCCAGCTCACCAGGGACAGGGTACTACGAGCAGTACTTC.